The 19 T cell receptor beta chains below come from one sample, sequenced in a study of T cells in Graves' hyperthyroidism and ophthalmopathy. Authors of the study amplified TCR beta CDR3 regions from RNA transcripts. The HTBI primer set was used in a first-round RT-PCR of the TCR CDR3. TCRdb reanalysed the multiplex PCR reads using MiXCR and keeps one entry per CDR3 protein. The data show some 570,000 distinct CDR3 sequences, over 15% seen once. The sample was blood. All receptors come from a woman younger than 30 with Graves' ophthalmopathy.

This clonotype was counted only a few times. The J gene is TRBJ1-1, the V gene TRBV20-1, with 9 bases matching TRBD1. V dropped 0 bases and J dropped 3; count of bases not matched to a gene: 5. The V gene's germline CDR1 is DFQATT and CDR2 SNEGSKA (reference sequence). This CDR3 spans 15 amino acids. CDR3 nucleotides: TGCAGTGCTAGAGACACAGGGGGCGTAGACACTGAAGCTTTCTTT. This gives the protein CSARDTGGVDTEAFF.

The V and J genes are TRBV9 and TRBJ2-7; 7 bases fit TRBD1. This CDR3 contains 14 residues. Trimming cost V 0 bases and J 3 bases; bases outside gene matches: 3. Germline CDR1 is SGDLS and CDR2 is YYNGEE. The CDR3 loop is CASSVADRVYEQYF. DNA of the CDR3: TGTGCCAGCAGCGTAGCAGACAGGGTCTACGAGCAGTACTTC.

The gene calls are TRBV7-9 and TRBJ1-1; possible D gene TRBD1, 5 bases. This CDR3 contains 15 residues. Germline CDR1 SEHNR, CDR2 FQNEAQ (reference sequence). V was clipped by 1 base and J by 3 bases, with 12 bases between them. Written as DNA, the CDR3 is TGTGCCAGCAGCTTAGGGGGCAGGGCGGACACTGAAGCTTTCTTT. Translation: CASSLGGRADTEAFF.

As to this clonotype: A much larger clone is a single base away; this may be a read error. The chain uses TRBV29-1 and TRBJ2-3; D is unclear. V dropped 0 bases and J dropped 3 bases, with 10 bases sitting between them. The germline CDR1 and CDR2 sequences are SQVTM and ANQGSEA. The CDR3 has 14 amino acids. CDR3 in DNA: TGCAGCGTTGAAGATCGAGAAGGGACAGATACGCAGTATTTT. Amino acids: CSVEDREGTDTQYF.

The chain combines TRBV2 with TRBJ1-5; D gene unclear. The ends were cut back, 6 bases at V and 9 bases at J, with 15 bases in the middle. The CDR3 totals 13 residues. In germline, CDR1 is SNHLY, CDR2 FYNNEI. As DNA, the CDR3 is TGTGCCAGCAGCCGTGACGGCCTGGGGCCCCAGCATTTT. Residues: CASSRDGLGPQHF.

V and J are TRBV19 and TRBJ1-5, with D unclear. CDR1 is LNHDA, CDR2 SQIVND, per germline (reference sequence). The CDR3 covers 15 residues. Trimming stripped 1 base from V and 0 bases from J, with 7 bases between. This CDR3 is CASSIVRSSNQPQHF. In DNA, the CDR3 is TGTGCCAGTAGTATAGTTCGGAGTAGCAATCAGCCCCAGCATTTT.

In DNA form, the CDR3 reads TGCAGCGTTCGACCCGCCGGGAGTTACAATGAGCAGTTCTTC. Translating it yields CSVRPAGSYNEQFF. V and J are TRBV29-1 and TRBJ2-1, with TRBD2 as a possible D gene (6 bases). V was shortened by 5 bases and J by 4 bases, with 15 bases between the two germline ends. This CDR3 region has 14 residues. Germline V gives CDR1 SQVTM, CDR2 ANQGSEA.

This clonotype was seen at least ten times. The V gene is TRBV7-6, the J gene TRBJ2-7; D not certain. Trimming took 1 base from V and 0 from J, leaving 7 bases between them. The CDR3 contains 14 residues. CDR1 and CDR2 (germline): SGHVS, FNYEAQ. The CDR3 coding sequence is TGTGCCAGCAGCTTAGTGGCTTCCTCCTACGAGCAGTACTTC. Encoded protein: CASSLVASSYEQYF.

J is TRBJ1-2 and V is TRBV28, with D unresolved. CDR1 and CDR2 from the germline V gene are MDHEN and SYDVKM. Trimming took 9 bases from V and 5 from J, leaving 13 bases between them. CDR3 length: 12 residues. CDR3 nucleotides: TGTGCCAGGGGAGGGCTACGGTATGGCTACACCTTC. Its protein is CARGGLRYGYTF.

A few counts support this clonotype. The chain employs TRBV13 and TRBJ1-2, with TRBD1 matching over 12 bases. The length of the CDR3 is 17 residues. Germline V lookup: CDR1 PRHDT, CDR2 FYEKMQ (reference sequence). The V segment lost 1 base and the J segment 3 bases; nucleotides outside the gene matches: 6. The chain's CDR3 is CASSLAGDRGRDYGYTF. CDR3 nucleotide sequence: TGTGCCAGCAGCTTAGCCGGGGACAGGGGGCGCGACTATGGCTACACCTTC.

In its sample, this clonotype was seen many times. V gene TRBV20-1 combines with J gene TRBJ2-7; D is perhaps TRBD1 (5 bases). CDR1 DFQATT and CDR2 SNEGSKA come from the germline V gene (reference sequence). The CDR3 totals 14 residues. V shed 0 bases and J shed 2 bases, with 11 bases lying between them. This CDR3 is CSARDQGRAYEQYF. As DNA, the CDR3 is TGCAGTGCTAGAGATCAGGGAAGGGCCTACGAGCAGTACTTC.

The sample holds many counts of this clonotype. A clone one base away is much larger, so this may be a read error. DNA of the CDR3: TGTGCCAGCAGTTTGAGACTAGCGGGAATGCAGTTCTTC. Encoded protein: CASSLRLAGMQFF. This sequence joins TRBV11-2 and TRBJ2-1; 11 bases map to TRBD2. This CDR3 has 13 amino acids. Trimming cost V 6 bases and J 12 bases; bases outside gene matches: 7. Per the germline V gene, CDR1 is SGHAT and CDR2 is FQNNGV.

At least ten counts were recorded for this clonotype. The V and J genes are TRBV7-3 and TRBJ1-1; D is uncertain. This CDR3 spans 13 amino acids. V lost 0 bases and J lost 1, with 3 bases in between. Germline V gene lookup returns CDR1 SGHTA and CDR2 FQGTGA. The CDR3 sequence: CASSLTRNTEAFF. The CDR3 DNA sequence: TGTGCCAGCAGCTTAACACGGAACACTGAAGCTTTCTTT.

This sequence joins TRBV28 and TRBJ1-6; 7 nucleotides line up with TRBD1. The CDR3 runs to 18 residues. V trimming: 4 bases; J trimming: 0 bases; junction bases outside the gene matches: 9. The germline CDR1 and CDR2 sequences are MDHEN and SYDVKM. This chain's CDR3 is CASSSVRGLSSYNSPLHF. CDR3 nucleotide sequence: TGTGCCAGCAGTTCAGTAAGGGGGCTAAGCTCCTATAATTCACCCCTCCACTTT.

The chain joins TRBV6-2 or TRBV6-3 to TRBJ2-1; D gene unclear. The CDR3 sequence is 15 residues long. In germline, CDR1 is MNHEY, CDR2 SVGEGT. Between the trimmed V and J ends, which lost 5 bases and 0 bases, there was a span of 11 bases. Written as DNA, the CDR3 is TGTGCCAGCAGTGGTATAACTAACTCCTACAATGAGCAGTTCTTC. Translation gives CASSGITNSYNEQFF.

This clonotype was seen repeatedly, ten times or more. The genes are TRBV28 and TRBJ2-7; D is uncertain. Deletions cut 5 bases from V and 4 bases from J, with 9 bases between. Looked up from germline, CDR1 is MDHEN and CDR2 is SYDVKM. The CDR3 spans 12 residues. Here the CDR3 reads CASSHGSYEQYF. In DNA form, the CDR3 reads TGTGCCAGCAGTCATGGGTCGTACGAGCAGTACTTC.

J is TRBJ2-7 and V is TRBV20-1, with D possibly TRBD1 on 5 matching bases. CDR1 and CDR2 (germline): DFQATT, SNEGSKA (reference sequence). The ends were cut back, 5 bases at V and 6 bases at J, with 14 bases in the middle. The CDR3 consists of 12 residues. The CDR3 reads CSALRQWSEQYF. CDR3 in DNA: TGCAGTGCTCTACGACAGTGGTCCGAGCAGTACTTC.

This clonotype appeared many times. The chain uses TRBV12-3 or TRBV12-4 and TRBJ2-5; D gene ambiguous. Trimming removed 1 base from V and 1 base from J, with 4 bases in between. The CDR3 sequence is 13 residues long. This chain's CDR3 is CASSLDPQETQYF. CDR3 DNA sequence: TGTGCCAGCAGTTTAGATCCCCAAGAGACCCAGTACTTC.

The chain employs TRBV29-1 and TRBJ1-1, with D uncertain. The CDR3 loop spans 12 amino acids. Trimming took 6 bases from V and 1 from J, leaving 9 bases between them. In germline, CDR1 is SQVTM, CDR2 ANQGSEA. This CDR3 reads CSVGEANTEAFF. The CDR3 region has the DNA TGCAGCGTGGGAGAGGCGAACACTGAAGCTTTCTTT. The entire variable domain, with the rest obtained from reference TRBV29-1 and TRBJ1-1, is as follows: SAVISQKPSRDICQRGTSLTIQCQVDSQVTMMFWYRQQPGQSLTLIATANQGSEATYESGFVIDKFPISRPNLTFSTLTVSNMSPEDSSIYLCSVGEANTEAFFGQGTRLTVV.